Each of the 22 T cell receptor beta chains below was sequenced from the same sample in a study of blood T cell repertoires in COVID-19. Only in-frame clones appear in the TCRdb table, and some are missing; sequencing was by immunoSEQ multiplex PCR. The sample contains some 140,000 clones, less than 90% of which appear only once. Sequencing was done on a sample of PBMCs or T cells enriched from blood (not recorded which). The source of these receptors is a man aged 35 to 55 with acute COVID-19.

This clone has just a few counts. The chain is built from TRBV28 and TRBJ1-5; D call uncertain. CDR1 and CDR2 from the germline V gene are MDHEN and SYDVKM. The CDR3 totals 12 residues. The V end was cut by 6 bases, the J end by 6 bases, with 9 bases between. In nucleotides, the CDR3 is TGTGCCAGCAGCCTATATAGTCAGCCCCAGCATTTT. Translating gives CASSLYSQPQHF.

The genes are TRBV5-1 and TRBJ2-1; TRBD2 matches 7 bases. Germline V gives CDR1 SGHRS, CDR2 YFSETQ. This CDR3 comprises 16 residues. V lost 2 bases to trimming and J lost 0 bases; unmatched junction nucleotides: 5. The CDR3 loop is CASSFSGGSSYNEQFF. The CDR3 DNA is TGCGCCAGCAGCTTTTCTGGCGGGAGCTCCTACAATGAGCAGTTCTTC.

The chain carries TRBV7-8 and TRBJ2-2, with D hard to call. CDR1 is SGHVS and CDR2 is FQNEAQ in the germline V gene. There are 15 residues in the CDR3. Trimming stripped 1 base from V and 7 bases from J, with 13 bases between. CDR3 protein: CASSLEPSNGGELFF. CDR3 DNA sequence: TGTGCCAGCAGCTTAGAACCGAGTAACGGCGGGGAGCTGTTTTTT. The full variable domain, in which reference TRBV7-8 and TRBJ2-2 provide the parts outside the CDR3, is GAGVSQSPRYKVAKRGQDVALRCDPISGHVSLFWYQQALGQGPEFLTYFQNEAQLDKSGLPSDRFFAERPEGSVSTLKIQRTQQEDSAVYLCASSLEPSNGGELFFGEGSRLTVL.

The chain couples TRBV15 to TRBJ2-7; D is perhaps TRBD1 (6 bases). This CDR3 region has 15 residues. The germline V gene has CDR1 LNHNV and CDR2 YYDKDF (reference sequence). Trimming took off 1 base at V and 3 bases at J, with 13 bases between the two ends. CDR3 residues: CATSRVQGLLYEQYF. The CDR3 bases are TGTGCCACCAGCAGAGTACAGGGATTACTCTACGAGCAGTACTTC. The whole variable domain, filled in from reference TRBV15 and TRBJ2-7, reads DAMVIQNPRYQVTQFGKPVTLSCSQTLNHNVMYWYQQKSSQAPKLLFHYYDKDFNNEADTPDNFQSRRPNTSFCFLDIRSPGLGDTAMYLCATSRVQGLLYEQYFGPGTRLTVT.

The chain is built from TRBV7-8 and TRBJ2-1; D might be TRBD2 (6 bases). The CDR3 contains 16 residues. Germline V gives CDR1 SGHVS, CDR2 FQNEAQ. Trimming pared 8 bases from V and 0 bases from J, leaving 17 bases between. The CDR3 DNA reads TGTGCCAGCTCAGGGACGGCGGGAAACTCCTACAATGAGCAGTTCTTC. Translated: CASSGTAGNSYNEQFF.

The CDR3: CASSSGGDREQYF. CDR3 nucleotides: TGTGCCAGCAGCTCCGGGGGGGATCGGGAGCAGTACTTC. The gene calls are TRBV11-2 and TRBJ2-7; 8 bases align to TRBD2. This CDR3 region has 13 residues. The V gene's germline CDR1 is SGHAT and CDR2 FQNNGV. V lost 4 bases and J lost 7; bases outside the gene matches: 6.

The rearrangement joins TRBV30 to TRBJ2-3, with 8 bases that match TRBD2. The CDR3 has 14 amino acids. With V trimmed by 4 bases and J by 3 bases, 6 bases remained unmatched. Germline V gives CDR1 GTSNPN, CDR2 SVGIG (reference sequence). In DNA form, the CDR3 reads TGTGCCTGGAAGGAACTAGCGGAGACAGATACGCAGTATTTT. Its protein product is CAWKELAETDTQYF.

In DNA, the CDR3 is TGCGCCAGCAGCCCGCGAAGCGTGAACACTGAAGCTTTCTTT. It translates to CASSPRSVNTEAFF. The chain carries TRBV4-3 and TRBJ1-1; D gene unclear. V shed 4 bases and J shed 0 bases, with 9 bases lying between them. CDR3 length: 14 residues. Germline CDR1 LGHNA, CDR2 YSLEER.

J is TRBJ2-1 and V is TRBV11-2; TRBD2 aligns across 11 bases. This CDR3 comprises 17 residues. Germline CDR1 and CDR2: SGHAT and FQNNGV. With 4 bases clipped from V and 7 bases from J, the junction kept 12 bases outside the gene matches. Here the CDR3 DNA reads TGTGCCAGCAGCTACCCCTTAGCGGGAGGGCCTATAAATGAGCAGTTCTTC. It is translated as CASSYPLAGGPINEQFF. The entire variable domain, with the rest obtained from reference TRBV11-2 and TRBJ2-1, is as follows: EAGVAQSPRYKIIEKRQSVAFWCNPISGHATLYWYQQILGQGPKLLIQFQNNGVVDDSQLPKDRFSAERLKGVDSTLKIQPAKLEDSAVYLCASSYPLAGGPINEQFFGPGTRLTVL.

V and J are TRBV15 and TRBJ2-2; the D gene is possibly TRBD2 (6 bases). Trimming took 4 bases from V and 10 from J, leaving 19 bases between them. The CDR3 consists of 15 residues. Germline lookup yields CDR1 LNHNV and CDR2 YYDKDF (reference sequence). For the CDR3, the DNA is TGTGCCACCAGCATAAGACTAGAGGTTTCGGAGGAGCTGTTTTTT. Protein sequence: CATSIRLEVSEELFF.

The V gene is TRBV6-2 or TRBV6-3, the J gene TRBJ1-5, with D possibly TRBD1 on 5 matching bases. Per the germline V gene, CDR1 is MNHEY and CDR2 is SVGEGT. Trimming removed 0 bases from V and 2 bases from J, with 8 bases in between. The CDR3 contains 15 residues. The CDR3 DNA reads as TGTGCCAGCAGTTACTCGCGCAGGGGCAATCAGCCCCAGCATTTT. Its translation is CASSYSRRGNQPQHF.

This rearrangement joins TRBV7-9 to TRBJ1-2, with a tentative D call TRBD1 (5 bases). CDR1 and CDR2 from the germline V gene are SEHNR and FQNEAQ (reference sequence). The CDR3 spans 13 residues. Trimming left V 5 bases short and J 5 bases short, with 12 bases between. CDR3: CASSHQGGYGYTF. The CDR3 nucleotides read TGTGCCAGCAGCCATCAGGGAGGATATGGCTACACCTTC.

The J gene is TRBJ1-1, the V gene TRBV11-3; no definite D call. V was trimmed by 5 bases and J by 1 base, leaving 11 bases between them. The V gene's germline CDR1 is SGHNT and CDR2 YENEEA. The CDR3 spans 14 residues. CDR3 residues: CASSTGGQNTEAFF. The CDR3, as DNA: TGTGCCAGCAGCACCGGTGGGCAGAACACTGAAGCTTTCTTT.

The rearrangement links TRBV3-1 (or the pseudogene TRBV3-2) to TRBJ2-6; D not certain. The V and J ends lost 1 base and 0 bases respectively, with 7 bases between them. The CDR3 is 16 amino acids. The germline CDR1 and CDR2 sequences are LGHDT and YNNKEL (reference sequence). CDR3 sequence reads: CASSQGSSSGANVLTF. The DNA for the CDR3 is TGTGCCAGCAGCCAAGGGAGTTCCTCTGGGGCCAACGTCCTGACTTTC.

The chain employs TRBV18 and TRBJ2-7; 8 bases are shared with TRBD1. With V trimmed by 2 bases and J by 7 bases, 16 bases remained unmatched. CDR1 and CDR2 from the germline V gene are KGHSH and LQKENI. The CDR3 length is 17 residues. This CDR3 is CASSPAFARGRVLEQYF. Written as DNA, the CDR3 is TGTGCCAGCTCACCAGCATTCGCCAGGGGGCGCGTTTTAGAGCAGTACTTC.

The chain joins TRBV7-9 to TRBJ2-1, with a possible D match to TRBD2 (6 bases). The germline V gene has CDR1 SEHNR and CDR2 FQNEAQ (reference sequence). V was shortened by 4 bases and J by 0 bases, with 13 bases between the two germline ends. The CDR3 length is 16 residues. The DNA of the CDR3 is TGTGCCAGCAGCTCGAGGGACTGGAGCTCCTACAATGAGCAGTTCTTC. It codes for CASSSRDWSSYNEQFF.

V and J are TRBV7-9 and TRBJ2-1, with 13 bases lining up with TRBD2. The CDR3 is 17 residues long. V gave up 2 bases and J gave up 8 bases; unmatched junction bases: 9. Germline CDR1 is SEHNR and CDR2 is FQNEAQ (reference sequence). CDR3 amino acids: CASSLTSGRAGIHEQFF. In DNA, the CDR3 is TGTGCCAGCAGCTTAACTAGCGGGAGGGCGGGGATTCATGAGCAGTTCTTC.

The DNA of the CDR3 is TGTGCCAGCAGGCAGGGGGCTGGGGAGCAGTACTTC. Amino acids: CASRQGAGEQYF. The chain couples TRBV25-1 to TRBJ2-7; 8 bases map to TRBD1. CDR1 and CDR2 from the germline V gene are MGHDK and SYGVNS. With V trimmed by 6 bases and J by 7 bases, 5 bases remained unmatched. The CDR3 runs 12 residues.

The chain employs TRBV28 and TRBJ1-1; tentatively, D is TRBD1 (6 bases). Trimming left V 6 bases short and J 2 bases short, with 16 bases between. Germline CDR1 and CDR2: MDHEN and SYDVKM. This CDR3 has 15 residues. CDR3 sequence (DNA): TGTGCCAGCAGGATGCCGGGACACATCAACACTGAAGCTTTCTTT. As protein: CASRMPGHINTEAFF. Supplemented by reference TRBV28 and TRBJ1-1, the full variable domain reads DVKVTQSSRYLVKRTGEKVFLECVQDMDHENMFWYRQDPGLGLRLIYFSYDVKMKEKGDIPEGYSVSREKKERFSLILESASTNQTSMYLCASRMPGHINTEAFFGQGTRLTVV.

The chain has TRBV12-3 or TRBV12-4 and TRBJ2-1; D not resolved. The CDR3 length is 13 residues. V was cut by 4 bases and J by 7 bases, with 11 bases left in between. The CDR3 sequence: CASSSARPNEQFF. The DNA of the CDR3 is TGTGCCAGCAGTTCCGCTAGGCCGAATGAGCAGTTCTTC.

The DNA for the CDR3 is TGTGCCAGCAGCCTGCCGGGACAGGGTTCAGATACGCAGTATTTT. Its translation is CASSLPGQGSDTQYF. V usage is TRBV5-5 and J usage is TRBJ2-3; TRBD1 aligns across 9 bases. The CDR3 runs 15 residues. The V gene end was trimmed by 4 bases and the J gene end by 4 bases; junction bases not matched to a gene: 7. Per the germline V gene, CDR1 is SGHKS and CDR2 is YYEKEE (reference sequence).

V gene TRBV10-3 combines with J gene TRBJ2-1; 8 bases align to TRBD1. The germline V gene encodes CDR1 ENHRY and CDR2 SYGVKD. The J segment lost 13 bases and the V segment lost 3 bases, leaving 8 bases of the junction unmatched. This CDR3 contains 13 residues. CDR3 in amino acids: CAISEAGTGLQFF. CDR3 sequence (DNA): TGTGCCATCAGTGAAGCCGGGACAGGATTACAGTTCTTC.